Judged by abundance, the clone carrying this TCR beta chain is medium-sized (0.01 to 0.1%). Antigen: not known. Synthesis of cDNA used 5'RACE (with 10-nucleotide random UMIs). TCRdb re-analysed the 5' RACE reads in MiXCR, keeping a single row per CDR3 protein. Of about 5,000 distinct CDR3 sequences listed, roughly a quarter are singletons. The source of the sample is a study of neurological immune-mediated disorders. Study-level results: Private repertoires in all groups were suggested, as expanded clones shared no CDR3 amino acid sequences across subjects.

The sequence came from a woman in her sixties or seventies with HTLV-1-associated myelopathy (HAM/TSP). The specimen was CD8+ T cells from blood.

The CDR3 bases are TGTGCCAGCAGTTCCGATTCCTACGAGCAGTACTTC. Protein sequence: CASSSDSYEQYF. The V gene is TRBV14, the J gene TRBJ2-7, with D uncertain. The CDR3 loop spans 12 amino acids. Germline V CDR1 and CDR2: SGHDN, FVKESK. V dropped 6 bases and J dropped 1 base, with 7 bases sitting between them.